What follows are 21 T cell receptor beta chains derived from one specimen sequenced in a study of cytomegalovirus exposure and HLA in healthy donors (dated by TCRdb to the late 2010s). Receptor amplification or capture employed the immunoSEQ multiplex PCR assay. For the multiplex PCR, a mixture combining 60 forward primers for TCR Vbeta segments and 13 reverse primers for TCR Jbeta segments was used. The table comes from immuneACCESS by way of TCRdb, which keeps in-frame sequences with V and J called. Part of the clones is missing from these tables; in studies checked, under half for an unresolved V gene and the rest for unknown reasons. This sample lists about 82,000 clones; about a tenth were detected once. The ten largest clones represent approximately 23% of the sample. Sequencing input: PBMCs. The receptors were gathered from a man in his sixties in good health and CMV-seropositive.

This clone occurred a few times. This rearrangement joins TRBV9 to TRBJ1-2; 10 bases are shared with TRBD1. CDR1 and CDR2 from the germline V gene are SGDLS and YYNGEE. Losses at the gene ends were 4 bases for V and 0 bases for J; bases not matched to a gene: 9. The CDR3 covers 17 residues. The CDR3 sequence is CASSPQTGGRANYGYTF. The CDR3 DNA is TGTGCCAGCAGCCCCCAGACAGGGGGCAGAGCTAACTATGGCTACACCTTC. The complete variable domain, with remaining parts taken from reference TRBV9 and TRBJ1-2, reads DSGVTQTPKHLITATGQRVTLRCSPRSGDLSVYWYQQSLDQGLQFLIQYYNGEERAKGNILERFSAQQFPDLHSELNLSSLELGDSALYFCASSPQTGGRANYGYTFGSGTRLTVV.

The chain links TRBV30 to TRBJ2-2; D unclear. Trimming cost V 0 bases and J 0 bases, with 11 bases left between them. The germline V gene has CDR1 GTSNPN and CDR2 SVGIG (reference sequence). There are 16 residues in the CDR3. The DNA for the CDR3 is TGTGCCTGGAGTGTCGAGGAGCTTTCGAACACCGGGGAGCTGTTTTTT. It encodes CAWSVEELSNTGELFF. The full variable domain, its missing parts supplied by reference TRBV30 and TRBJ2-2, is SQTIHQWPATLVQPVGSPLSLECTVEGTSNPNLYWYRQAAGRGLQLLFYSVGIGQISSEVPQNLSASRPQDRQFILSSKKLLLSDSGFYLCAWSVEELSNTGELFFGEGSRLTVL.

The chain employs TRBV14 and TRBJ2-5; D may be TRBD2 (6 bases). Germline lookup yields CDR1 SGHDN and CDR2 FVKESK. There are 15 residues in the CDR3. V was clipped by 3 bases and J by 4 bases, with 15 bases between them. DNA of the CDR3: TGTGCCAGCAGCCAGCGCCGGGACTTACTAGAGACCCAGTACTTC. This codes for CASSQRRDLLETQYF.

Only a few counts were recorded for this clone. The rearrangement uses TRBV7-2 and TRBJ2-7; a weak D match, TRBD2 (6 bases). Germline V gene data show CDR1 as SGHTA and CDR2 as FQGNSA. This CDR3 comprises 15 residues. V lost 5 bases to trimming and J lost 3 bases, with 17 bases between them. For the CDR3, the DNA is TGTGCCAGCAGCCTAGAGTCTAGCGCAATCTACGAGCAGTACTTC. It yields the protein CASSLESSAIYEQYF.

This clone was picked up many times. This chain joins TRBV7-9 and TRBJ2-7; maybe TRBD2 (5 bases). The CDR3 spans 15 residues. V was pared by 4 bases and J by 8 bases, with 21 bases between. Germline assignment: CDR1 SEHNR and CDR2 FQNEAQ (reference sequence). CDR3 sequence: CASSSTAGGLIKQYF. The CDR3 nucleotides read TGTGCCAGCAGCTCCACCGCGGGTGGGCTTATCAAGCAGTACTTC.

Sample share makes this clone medium-sized (0.01 to 0.1%). This sequence joins TRBV2 and TRBJ1-2; D call uncertain. Trimming removed 1 base at V and 1 base at J, with 4 bases between. Germline V gene lookup returns CDR1 SNHLY and CDR2 FYNNEI. The length of the CDR3 is 13 residues. The CDR3: CASSEGLNYGYTF. CDR3 DNA sequence: TGTGCCAGCAGTGAAGGTCTTAACTATGGCTACACCTTC.

The chain is built from TRBV5-5 and TRBJ2-7; 12 bases agree with TRBD2. The CDR3 sequence is 15 residues long. Germline V lookup: CDR1 SGHKS, CDR2 YYEKEE (reference sequence). J was trimmed by 4 bases and V by 4 bases; bases with no gene match: 6. The DNA for the CDR3 is TGTGCCAGCAGCCCCGGGACTAGCGGGCTGTACGAGCAGTACTTC. Its translation: CASSPGTSGLYEQYF.

The chain carries TRBV21-1 and TRBJ1-1. TRBV21-1 is a pseudogene locus. The CDR3 is made up of 13 amino acids. The CDR3 sequence: CASSRYSNTEAFF. In DNA, the CDR3 is TGTGCCAGCAGCAGGTACTCGAACACTGAAGCTTTCTTT.

In its sample, this clone was seen a few times. The chain has TRBV5-1 and TRBJ2-7; D is perhaps TRBD2 (5 bases). The germline V gene encodes CDR1 SGHRS and CDR2 YFSETQ. Trimming stripped 4 bases from V and 0 bases from J, with 11 bases between. The CDR3 consists of 14 residues. This CDR3 reads CASSPPGSSYEQYV. CDR3 nucleotides: TGCGCCAGCAGCCCCCCGGGGAGCTCCTACGAGCAGTACGTC.

The chain links TRBV28 to TRBJ2-3; TRBD1 agrees at 7 bases. The germline V gene has CDR1 MDHEN and CDR2 SYDVKM. The CDR3 runs 15 residues. V dropped 1 base and J dropped 5; count of bases not matched to a gene: 6. This chain's CDR3 is CASSLFQTGQDTQYF. The CDR3, as DNA: TGTGCCAGCAGTTTATTCCAGACAGGGCAAGATACGCAGTATTTT.

This clone was observed a handful of times. V usage is TRBV7-3 and J usage is TRBJ1-1; possibly TRBD1 for D (5 bases). The CDR3 contains 13 residues. Trimming removed 3 bases from V and 5 bases from J, with 10 bases in between. Per germline, CDR1 SGHTA and CDR2 FQGTGA. CDR3: CASSLYKGTEAFF. CDR3 nucleotides: TGTGCCAGCAGCTTGTACAAGGGGACTGAAGCTTTCTTT. The whole variable domain, remainder taken from reference TRBV7-3 and TRBJ1-1, is GAGVSQTPSNKVTEKGKYVELRCDPISGHTALYWYRQSLGQGPEFLIYFQGTGAADDSGLPNDRFFAVRPEGSVSTLKIQRTERGDSAVYLCASSLYKGTEAFFGQGTRLTVV.

This rearrangement joins TRBV28 to TRBJ2-5, with D possibly matching TRBD2 (5 bases). Germline V gives CDR1 MDHEN, CDR2 SYDVKM. V was trimmed by 4 bases and J by 1 base, leaving 16 bases between them. The CDR3 contains 16 residues. The CDR3 loop is CASSSSSAGLQETQYF. In DNA, the CDR3 is TGTGCCAGCAGTTCTTCTTCGGCGGGCCTCCAAGAGACCCAGTACTTC.

This clone was seen only a few times. V and J are TRBV30 and TRBJ2-5; D possibly corresponds to TRBD1 (6 bases). This CDR3 has 17 residues. Trimming cost V 2 bases and J 1 base, with 20 bases left between them. Germline-derived CDR1 and CDR2 are GTSNPN and SVGIG (reference sequence). CDR3 sequence: CAWSPQGAGGFQETQYF. The DNA of the CDR3 is TGTGCCTGGAGTCCTCAAGGGGCTGGGGGCTTCCAAGAGACCCAGTACTTC.

The chain uses TRBV28 and TRBJ2-7; TRBD2 matches at 9 bases. Germline V CDR1 and CDR2: MDHEN, SYDVKM. The length of the CDR3 is 14 residues. V lost 5 bases and J lost 4; bases outside the gene matches: 6. The CDR3 region has the DNA TGTGCCAGCAGTCCCGCGGGAGGGTTTTACGAGCAGTACTTC. Its translation: CASSPAGGFYEQYF.

The chain links TRBV7-2 to TRBJ2-3; 7 positions agree with TRBD1. V gave up 3 bases and J gave up 2 bases; unmatched junction bases: 5. CDR3 size: 15 residues. CDR1 is SGHTA and CDR2 is FQGNSA in the germline V gene. The CDR3 region has the DNA TGTGCCAGCAGCTTCCGGGACAGTGACACAGATACGCAGTATTTT. Its protein product is CASSFRDSDTDTQYF. The complete variable domain, with remaining parts taken from reference TRBV7-2 and TRBJ2-3, reads GAGVSQSPSNKVTEKGKDVELRCDPISGHTALYWYRQSLGQGLEFLIYFQGNSAPDKSGLPSDRFSAERTGGSVSTLTIQRTQQEDSAVYLCASSFRDSDTDTQYFGPGTRLTVL.

This clone came up a few times. The rearrangement links TRBV6-5 to TRBJ2-5, with 10 bases identical to TRBD1. Trimming cost V 4 bases and J 4 bases; bases outside gene matches: 0. The length of the CDR3 is 13 residues. The germline V gene has CDR1 MNHEY and CDR2 SVGAGI. The CDR3 nucleotides read TGTGCCAGCAGTTGGGACAGGGGAGAGACCCAGTACTTC. Translation: CASSWDRGETQYF.

The chain has TRBV7-3 and TRBJ2-2; TRBD2 agrees at 13 bases. The ends lost 5 bases at V and 4 bases at J; junction bases unmatched: 4. The CDR3 extends over 16 amino acids. Looked up from germline, CDR1 is SGHTA and CDR2 is FQGTGA. CDR3 region: CASSPGLAGVTGELFF. As DNA, the CDR3 is TGTGCCAGCAGCCCCGGACTAGCGGGAGTCACCGGGGAGCTGTTTTTT. Full variable domain (rest looked up from reference TRBV7-3 and TRBJ2-2): GAGVSQTPSNKVTEKGKYVELRCDPISGHTALYWYRQSLGQGPEFLIYFQGTGAADDSGLPNDRFFAVRPEGSVSTLKIQRTERGDSAVYLCASSPGLAGVTGELFFGEGSRLTVL.

The J gene is TRBJ1-2, the V gene TRBV7-9; D not resolved. V lost 8 bases and J 4 bases, leaving 11 bases between the germline ends. The CDR3 covers 12 residues. Germline values: CDR1 SEHNR, CDR2 FQNEAQ (reference sequence). CDR3 amino acids: CASVSHFYGYTF. As DNA, the CDR3 is TGTGCCAGCGTTTCCCACTTCTATGGCTACACCTTC. Complete variable domain (other parts from reference TRBV7-9 and TRBJ1-2): DTGVSQNPRHKITKRGQNVTFRCDPISEHNRLYWYRQTLGQGPEFLTYFQNEAQLEKSRLLSDRFSAERPKGSFSTLEIQRTEQGDSAMYLCASVSHFYGYTFGSGTRLTVV.

This clone was seen once. The V and J genes are TRBV2 and TRBJ2-7; unclear D gene. Germline values: CDR1 SNHLY, CDR2 FYNNEI. CDR3 length equals 15 residues. V lost 1 base to trimming and J lost 3 bases, with 13 bases between them. The CDR3 sequence is CASSEGYSPNYEQYV. CDR3 bases: TGTGCCAGCAGTGAAGGCTATAGTCCGAACTACGAGCAGTACGTC.

In its sample, this clone was seen a few times. The chain uses TRBV19 and TRBJ2-3, with 13 nucleotides matching TRBD2. Germline CDR1 is LNHDA and CDR2 is SQIVND (reference sequence). The CDR3 consists of 17 residues. With 4 bases clipped from V and 2 bases from J, the junction kept 6 bases outside the gene matches. In DNA, the CDR3 is TGTGCCAGTAGTAATGGACTAGCGGGAGTGTCCACAGATACGCAGTATTTT. Protein: CASSNGLAGVSTDTQYF.

This clone was detected a few times. The V and J genes are TRBV30 and TRBJ2-7, with D perhaps matching TRBD2 (6 bases). V was shortened by 3 bases and J by 1 base, with 10 bases between the two germline ends. CDR3 length: 13 residues. From germline, CDR1 is GTSNPN and CDR2 SVGIG (reference sequence). DNA of the CDR3: TGTGCCTGGAGCCGGGACTTATCCTACGAGCAGTACTTC. This translates into CAWSRDLSYEQYF.